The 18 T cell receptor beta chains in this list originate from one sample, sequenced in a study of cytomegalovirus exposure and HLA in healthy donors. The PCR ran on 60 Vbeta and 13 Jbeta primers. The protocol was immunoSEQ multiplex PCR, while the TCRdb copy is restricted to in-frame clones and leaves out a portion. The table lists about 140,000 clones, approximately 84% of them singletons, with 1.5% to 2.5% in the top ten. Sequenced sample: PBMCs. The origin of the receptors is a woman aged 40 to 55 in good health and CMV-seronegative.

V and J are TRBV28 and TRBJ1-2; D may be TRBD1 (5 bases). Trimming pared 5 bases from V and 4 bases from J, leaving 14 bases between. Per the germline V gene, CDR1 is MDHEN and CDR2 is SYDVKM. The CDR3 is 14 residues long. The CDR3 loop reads CASSGRGLPYGYTF. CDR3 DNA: TGTGCCAGCAGTGGGCGGGGCTTACCCTATGGCTACACCTTC.

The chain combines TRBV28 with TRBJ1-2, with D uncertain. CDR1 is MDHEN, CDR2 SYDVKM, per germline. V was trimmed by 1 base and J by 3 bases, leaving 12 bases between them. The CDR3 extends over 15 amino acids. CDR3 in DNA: TGTGCCAGCAGTTTATACGGGGTTGGCGACTATGGCTACACCTTC. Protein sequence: CASSLYGVGDYGYTF.

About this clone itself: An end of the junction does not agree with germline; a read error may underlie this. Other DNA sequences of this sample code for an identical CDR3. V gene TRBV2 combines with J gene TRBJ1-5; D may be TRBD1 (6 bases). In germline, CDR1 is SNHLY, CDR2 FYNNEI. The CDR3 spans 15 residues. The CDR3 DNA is TGTGCCAGCAGGCTCGAGACAGGAGCAAATCAGCCCCAGCACTTT. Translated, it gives CASRLETGANQPQHF.

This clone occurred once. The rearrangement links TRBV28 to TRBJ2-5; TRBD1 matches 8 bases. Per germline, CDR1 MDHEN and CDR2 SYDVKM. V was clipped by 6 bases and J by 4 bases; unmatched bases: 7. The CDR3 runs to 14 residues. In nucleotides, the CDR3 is TGTGCCAGCAGCCTGGCAGGGGGCGCAGAGACCCAGTACTTC. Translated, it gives CASSLAGGAETQYF.

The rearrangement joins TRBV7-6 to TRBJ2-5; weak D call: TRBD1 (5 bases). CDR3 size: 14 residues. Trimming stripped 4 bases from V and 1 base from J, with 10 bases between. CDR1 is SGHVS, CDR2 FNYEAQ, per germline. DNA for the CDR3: TGTGCCAGCAGCTCCAGGGCACCCCAAGAGACCCAGTACTTC. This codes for CASSSRAPQETQYF.

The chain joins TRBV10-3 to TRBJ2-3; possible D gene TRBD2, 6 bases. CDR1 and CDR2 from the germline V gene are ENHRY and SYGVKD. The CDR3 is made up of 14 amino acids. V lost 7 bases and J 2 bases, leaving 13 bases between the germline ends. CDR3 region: CAIKGTGDTDTQYF. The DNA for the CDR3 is TGTGCCATCAAAGGGACGGGGGACACAGATACGCAGTATTTT.

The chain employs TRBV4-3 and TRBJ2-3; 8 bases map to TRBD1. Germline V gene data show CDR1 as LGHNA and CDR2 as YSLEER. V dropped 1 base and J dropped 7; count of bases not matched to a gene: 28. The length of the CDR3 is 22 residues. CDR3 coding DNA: TGCGCCAGCAGCCAAGGGGGAATCCTGGGGTCAGGGGGCGCGAGGGGGCTACATACGCAGTATTTT. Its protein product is CASSQGGILGSGGARGLHTQYF.

CDR3 loop: CASSPGSGYQETQYF. CDR3 in DNA: TGTGCCAGCAGCCCCGGTAGCGGTTACCAAGAGACCCAGTACTTC. The chain employs TRBV5-5 and TRBJ2-5; possible D gene TRBD2, 6 bases. Trimming removed 4 bases at V and 0 bases at J, with 13 bases between. CDR3 length: 15 residues. CDR1 is SGHKS, CDR2 YYEKEE, per germline (reference sequence).

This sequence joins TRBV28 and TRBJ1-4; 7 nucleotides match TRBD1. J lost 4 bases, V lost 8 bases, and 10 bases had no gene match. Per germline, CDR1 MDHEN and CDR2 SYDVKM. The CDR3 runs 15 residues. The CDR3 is CASAIGQVHNEKLFF. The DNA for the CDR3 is TGTGCCAGCGCAATTGGACAGGTTCATAATGAAAAACTGTTTTTT.

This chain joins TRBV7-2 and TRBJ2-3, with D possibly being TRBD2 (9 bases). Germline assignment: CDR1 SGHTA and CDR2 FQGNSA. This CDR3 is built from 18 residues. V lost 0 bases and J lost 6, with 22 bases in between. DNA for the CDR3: TGTGCCAGCAGCTTAGCCCCAGGGGGCGGGAGGGCAGGCGATACGCAGTATTTT. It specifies CASSLAPGGGRAGDTQYF.

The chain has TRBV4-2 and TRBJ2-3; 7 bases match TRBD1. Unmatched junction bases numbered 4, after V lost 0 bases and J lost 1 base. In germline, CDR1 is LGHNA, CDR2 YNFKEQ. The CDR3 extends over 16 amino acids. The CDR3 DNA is TGTGCCAGCAGCCAAGATCAAGGGGGCCGCACAGATACGCAGTATTTT. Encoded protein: CASSQDQGGRTDTQYF.

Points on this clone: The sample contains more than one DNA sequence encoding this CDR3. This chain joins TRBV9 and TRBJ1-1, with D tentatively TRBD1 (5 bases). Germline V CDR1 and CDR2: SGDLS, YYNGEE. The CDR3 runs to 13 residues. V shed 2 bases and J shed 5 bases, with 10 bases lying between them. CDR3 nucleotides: TGTGCCAGCAGCGTCGGGGGTAGGACTGAAGCTTTCTTT. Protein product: CASSVGGRTEAFF.

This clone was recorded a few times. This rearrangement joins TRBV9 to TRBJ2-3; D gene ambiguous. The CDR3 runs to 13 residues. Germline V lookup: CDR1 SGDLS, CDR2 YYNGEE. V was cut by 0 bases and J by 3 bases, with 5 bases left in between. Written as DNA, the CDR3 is TGTGCCAGCAGCGTAGCTAGAACAGATACGCAGTATTTT. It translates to CASSVARTDTQYF.

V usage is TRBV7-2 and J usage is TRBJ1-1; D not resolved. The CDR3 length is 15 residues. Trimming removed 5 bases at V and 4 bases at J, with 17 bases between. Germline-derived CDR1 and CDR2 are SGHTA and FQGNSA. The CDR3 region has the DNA TGTGCCAGCAGCCCCTCGCCTTTCGCGGTCACTGAAGCTTTCTTT. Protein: CASSPSPFAVTEAFF.

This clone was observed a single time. The CDR3, as DNA: TGTGCCAGCAGCGTGATAGGGGGAACTAGCACAGATACGCAGTATTTT. It yields the protein CASSVIGGTSTDTQYF. The rearrangement links TRBV9 to TRBJ2-3; weak D call: TRBD1 (6 bases). This CDR3 contains 16 residues. V shed 2 bases and J shed 0 bases, with 13 bases lying between them. CDR1 is SGDLS, CDR2 YYNGEE, per germline.

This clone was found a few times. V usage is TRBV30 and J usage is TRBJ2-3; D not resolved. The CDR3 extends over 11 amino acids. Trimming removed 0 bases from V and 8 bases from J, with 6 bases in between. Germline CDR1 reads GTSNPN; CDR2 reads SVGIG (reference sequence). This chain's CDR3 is CAWSVAGTQYF. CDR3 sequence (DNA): TGTGCCTGGAGTGTCGCAGGTACGCAGTATTTT.

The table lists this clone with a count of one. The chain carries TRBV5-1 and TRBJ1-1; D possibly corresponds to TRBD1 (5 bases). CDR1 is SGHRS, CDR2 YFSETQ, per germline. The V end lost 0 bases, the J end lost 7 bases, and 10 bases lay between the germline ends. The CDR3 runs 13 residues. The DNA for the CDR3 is TGCGCCAGCAGCTTGGCGTGGGGGGTTGAAGCTTTCTTT. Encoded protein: CASSLAWGVEAFF.

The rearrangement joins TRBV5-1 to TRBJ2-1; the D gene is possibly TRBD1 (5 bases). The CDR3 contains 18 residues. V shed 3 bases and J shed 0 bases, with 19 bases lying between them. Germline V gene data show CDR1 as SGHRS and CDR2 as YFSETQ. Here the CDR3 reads CASSYQIYRTNSYNEQFF. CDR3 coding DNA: TGCGCCAGCAGCTACCAAATATACCGGACAAACTCCTACAATGAGCAGTTCTTC.